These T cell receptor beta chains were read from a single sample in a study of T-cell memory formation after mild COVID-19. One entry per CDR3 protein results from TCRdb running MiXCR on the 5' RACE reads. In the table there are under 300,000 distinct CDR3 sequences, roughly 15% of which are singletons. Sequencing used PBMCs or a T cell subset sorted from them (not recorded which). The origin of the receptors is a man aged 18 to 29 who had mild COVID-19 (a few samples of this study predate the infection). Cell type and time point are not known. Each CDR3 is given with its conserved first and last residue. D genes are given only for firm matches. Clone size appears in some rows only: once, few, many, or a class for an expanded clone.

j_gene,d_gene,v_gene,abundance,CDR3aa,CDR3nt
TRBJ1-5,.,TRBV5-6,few,CASSSTGYNQPQHF,TGTGCCAGCAGTTCCACAGGGTATAATCAGCCCCAGCATTTT
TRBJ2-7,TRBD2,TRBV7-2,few,CASSRGGDSYEQYF,TGTGCCAGCAGCCGCGGGGGAGACTCCTACGAGCAGTACTTC
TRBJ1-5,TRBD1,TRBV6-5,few,CASSSGQGIQPQHF,TGTGCCAGCAGTAGCGGACAGGGTATTCAGCCCCAGCATTTT
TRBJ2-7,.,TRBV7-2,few,CASSPGRSEQYF,TGTGCCAGCAGCCCCGGGCGTAGCGAGCAGTACTTC
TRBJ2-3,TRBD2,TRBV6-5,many,CASSYSRRLAGRTDTQYF,TGTGCCAGCAGTTACTCGCGGCGACTAGCGGGGCGCACAGATACGCAGTATTTT
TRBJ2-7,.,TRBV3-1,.,CASSRQQGRHEQYF,TGTGCCAGCAGCCGACAGCAAGGGAGGCACGAGCAGTACTTC
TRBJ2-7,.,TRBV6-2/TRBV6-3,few,CASSHPVTYEQYF,TGTGCCAGCAGCCACCCGGTAACCTACGAGCAGTACTTC
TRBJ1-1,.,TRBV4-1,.,CASSQDRRLTNTEAFF,TGCGCCAGCAGCCAAGACAGGAGGTTGACGAACACTGAAGCTTTCTTT
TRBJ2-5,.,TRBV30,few,CAWSVEGRRAETQYF,TGTGCCTGGAGTGTGGAGGGGAGACGGGCGGAGACCCAGTACTTC
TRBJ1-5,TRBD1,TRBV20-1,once,CSARDRTGREPQHF,TGCAGTGCTAGAGATAGGACAGGCCGGGAGCCCCAGCATTTT
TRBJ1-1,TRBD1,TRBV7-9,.,CASSSDRAVTEAFF,TGTGCCAGCAGCTCGGACAGGGCGGTCACTGAAGCTTTCTTT
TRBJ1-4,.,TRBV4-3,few,CASSQEGGPSRDEKLFF,TGCGCCAGCAGCCAAGAAGGGGGACCATCCCGGGATGAAAAACTGTTTTTT
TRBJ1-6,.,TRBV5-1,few,CASSLTGTLLSYNSPLHF,TGCGCCAGCAGCTTAACCGGGACATTACTCTCCTATAATTCACCCCTCCACTTT
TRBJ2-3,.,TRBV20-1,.,CSARRQGGRRDTQYF,TGCAGTGCTAGAAGGCAGGGGGGCAGGAGGGATACGCAGTATTTT
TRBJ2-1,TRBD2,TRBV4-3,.,CASSQGGLAVNNEQFF,TGCGCCAGCAGCCAAGGGGGACTAGCGGTTAACAATGAGCAGTTCTTC
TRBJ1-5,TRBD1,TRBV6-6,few,CASSSQGGVEPQHF,TGTGCCAGCAGTTCGCAAGGGGGCGTGGAGCCCCAGCATTTT
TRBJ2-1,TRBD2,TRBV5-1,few,CASRGGGAFYNEQFF,TGCGCCAGCAGAGGCGGGGGGGCCTTTTACAATGAGCAGTTCTTC
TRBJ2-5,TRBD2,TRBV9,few,CASSVASGGAVETQYF,TGTGCCAGCAGCGTTGCTAGCGGGGGGGCCGTCGAGACCCAGTACTTC
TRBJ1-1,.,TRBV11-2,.,CASSRRVVNTEAFF,TGTGCCAGCAGCCGGAGGGTTGTGAACACTGAAGCTTTCTTT
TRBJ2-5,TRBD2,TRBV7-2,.,CASSLAGNSGGIETQYF,TGTGCCAGCAGCTTAGCTGGGAATAGCGGGGGGATCGAGACCCAGTACTTC
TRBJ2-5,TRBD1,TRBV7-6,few,CASSRISGGGGTQYF,TGTGCCAGCAGCCGCATCTCAGGGGGCGGAGGGACCCAGTACTTC
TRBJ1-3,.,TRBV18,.,CASSPGLIVSGNTIYF,TGTGCCAGCTCACCAGGACTGATTGTCTCTGGAAACACCATATATTTT
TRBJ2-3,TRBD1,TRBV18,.,CASSPATGGFDTQYF,TGTGCCAGCTCACCAGCGACAGGGGGCTTCGACACGCAGTATTTT
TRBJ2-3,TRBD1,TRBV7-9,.,CASSRGLWFRTGGPDTQYF,TGTGCCAGCAGCAGGGGCCTCTGGTTTCGGACAGGGGGCCCTGATACGCAGTATTTT
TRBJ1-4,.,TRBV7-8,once,CASSLGGDNEKLFF,TGTGCCAGCAGCTTAGGAGGGGATAATGAAAAACTGTTTTTT
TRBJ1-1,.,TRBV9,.,CASSTNKNTEAFF,TGTGCCAGCAGCACCAACAAGAACACTGAAGCTTTCTTT
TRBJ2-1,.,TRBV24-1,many,CATSDFVRVNEQFF,TGTGCCACCAGTGATTTCGTCAGGGTGAATGAGCAGTTCTTC
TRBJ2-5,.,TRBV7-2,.,CASSKAPGAQETQYF,TGTGCCAGCAGTAAAGCTCCGGGGGCCCAAGAGACCCAGTACTTC
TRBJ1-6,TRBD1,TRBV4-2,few,CASSQGDREYSPLHF,TGTGCCAGCAGCCAAGGAGACAGGGAATATTCACCCCTCCACTTT
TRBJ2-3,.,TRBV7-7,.,CASSLGSPTSTDTQYF,TGTGCCAGCAGCTTAGGTAGCCCCACCAGCACAGATACGCAGTATTTT
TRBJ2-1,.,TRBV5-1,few,CASKARWNNEQFF,TGCGCCAGCAAGGCTCGATGGAACAATGAGCAGTTCTTC
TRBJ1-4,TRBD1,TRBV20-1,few,CSARVGRGMEAGTDEKLFF,TGCAGTGCTAGAGTAGGGAGGGGCATGGAGGCTGGGACAGATGAAAAACTGTTTTTT
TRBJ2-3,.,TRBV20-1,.,CSASPPVGQRGGDTQYF,TGCAGTGCCTCTCCCCCAGTGGGGCAACGCGGAGGAGATACGCAGTATTTT
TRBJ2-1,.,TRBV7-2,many,CASSLEGRSYNEQFF,TGTGCCAGCAGCTTAGAGGGGCGCTCCTACAATGAGCAGTTCTTC
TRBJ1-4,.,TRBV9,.,CASSVVPNEKLFF,TGTGCCAGCAGCGTAGTCCCCAATGAAAAACTGTTTTTT
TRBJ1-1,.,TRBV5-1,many,CASSLDPGGTEAFF,TGCGCCAGCAGCTTGGATCCGGGTGGCACTGAAGCTTTCTTT
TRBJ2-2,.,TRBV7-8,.,CASSLDAVLAGELFF,TGTGCCAGCAGCCTCGACGCAGTTCTCGCCGGGGAGCTGTTTTTT
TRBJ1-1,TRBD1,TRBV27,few,CASSLYSGGTEAFF,TGTGCCAGCAGTTTATACTCAGGGGGCACTGAAGCTTTCTTT
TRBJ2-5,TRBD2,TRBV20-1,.,CSARDGTRIPETQYF,TGCAGTGCTAGAGATGGGACTAGGATTCCAGAGACCCAGTACTTC
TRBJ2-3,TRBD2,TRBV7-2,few,CASSESGGASDTQYF,TGTGCCAGCAGCGAGAGCGGGGGGGCCTCAGATACGCAGTATTTT
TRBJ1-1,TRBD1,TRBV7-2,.,CASSFLGQGVNTEAFF,TGTGCCAGCAGCTTTCTAGGACAGGGGGTGAACACTGAAGCTTTCTTT
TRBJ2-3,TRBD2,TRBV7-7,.,CASSYAAGGTDTQYF,TGTGCTAGCAGCTACGCAGCGGGGGGCACAGATACGCAGTATTTT
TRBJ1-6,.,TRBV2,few,CASNGDSSYNSPLHF,TGTGCCAGCAACGGGGATAGCTCCTATAATTCACCCCTCCACTTT
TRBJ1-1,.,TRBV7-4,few,CASSFGETEAFF,TGTGCCAGCAGCTTTGGGGAGACTGAAGCTTTCTTT
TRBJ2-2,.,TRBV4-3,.,CASSQSLGYANTGELFF,TGCGCCAGCAGCCAAAGTCTAGGGTACGCGAACACCGGGGAGCTGTTTTTT
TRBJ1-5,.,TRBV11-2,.,CSSSLDLIQPQHF,TGTTCCAGCAGCTTAGATCTCATTCAGCCCCAGCATTTT
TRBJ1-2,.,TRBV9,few,CASSVGRGNYGYTF,TGTGCCAGCAGCGTAGGTCGGGGGAACTATGGCTACACCTTC
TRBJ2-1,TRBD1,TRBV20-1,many,CSARNPTGATYNEQFF,TGCAGTGCCAGAAACCCTACAGGGGCCACCTACAATGAGCAGTTCTTC
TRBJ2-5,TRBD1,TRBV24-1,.,CATSETGGSGETQYF,TGTGCCACCAGTGAAACAGGGGGGAGTGGGGAGACCCAGTACTTC
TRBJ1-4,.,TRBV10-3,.,CAISESGGGEKLFF,TGTGCCATCAGTGAGTCTGGGGGTGGAGAAAAACTGTTTTTT